The clone carrying this T cell receptor beta chain was detected only once. Its antigen is undetermined. CD4+ cells were split into CD45RA+ naive and CD45RA-negative memory subsets. The sample originates from a study of shared clonotypes between healthy human individuals. Across the whole study: The people who gave samples were a couple of women and a few men aged 18 to 49. Study-level findings and limits: Non-shared clonotypes showed lower generation probabilities than clonotypes common to all four donors.

How the authors handled the data: Without quality scores, immunoSEQ junctional reads could not be filtered like full-length reads. Assay: immunoSEQ multiplex PCR; the TCRdb copy retains only in-frame clones and omits some. The D gene and trimming were derived from the DNA, and the V and J assignments and clone size from that table. The sample lists 850,000 to 1,200,000 clones; around four fifths were seen once. This TCR was sampled from a man younger than 35 in good health. Sequencing was done on a sample of memory CD4+ T cells sorted from blood. As to subset: CD45RA-negative fraction.

The CDR3 nucleotides read TGTGCCAGCAGCCAGTTCGGGCTCTTCGAAAACATTCAGTACTTC. Its translation: CASSQFGLFENIQYF. The chain combines TRBV14 with TRBJ2-4; D remains ambiguous. Germline V CDR1 and CDR2: SGHDN, FVKESK. This CDR3 comprises 15 residues. V lost 3 bases to trimming and J lost 5 bases, with 14 bases between them.